This TCR beta chain was observed in a study of CD8 T cells in Susac syndrome (dated by TCRdb to 2018 to 2020). Some background on the complete study: Whether CD8+ T cell activation and differentiation in Susac syndrome was antigen driven was tested using repertoire sequencing. The clonality of the CD8+ T cell repertoire was compared across 11 to 12 healthy donors, around 14 Susac syndrome patients and 15 multiple sclerosis patients. Broad study findings and their caveats: The TCR sequencing and HLA analysis was acknowledged to have included a relatively small number of individuals.

Trimming costs V 2 bases and J 4 bases, and their ends lie 21 bases apart. CDR1 and CDR2, per the germline V gene, are MNHEY and SVGAGI. There are 17 amino acids in the CDR3, from cysteine to phenylalanine inclusive. The only DNA kept is the CDR3, 51 bases in frame from the first base. RNA was extracted using the RNeasy kit, and 0.5 to 1 microgram was reverse transcribed with random hexamers. TCR beta CDR3 regions were amplified with the immunoSEQ multiplex PCR assay covering 54 Vbeta and 13 Jbeta segments. Bias from PCR amplification was corrected by using a synthetic template baseline for primer optimization and for computational correction. Regarding the original processing steps: Reads were assigned to V, D and J genes according to IMGT and analyzed in immunoSEQ Analyzer, with only productive sequences retained. To calculate clonality, Shannon entropy was normalized by log2 of the number of productive unique sequences and then subtracted from one. For each patient and control, public and private clones were evaluated within the 100 most prevalent clones. A clone was defined as Susac-specific if it was absent from the healthy and MS cohorts, from over 1,000 published viral clones and from other ImmuneACCESS disease sequences. TCRdb trimmed the raw reads at Q25, called clones with MiXCR and kept productive beta chains. Records with the same CDR3 protein are collapsed into one entry carrying the most frequent genes and DNA. TCRdb's processing, not the authors' own work, is the source of the V and J calls. This sample holds approximately 110,000 distinct CDR3 sequences; 90% to 95% were observed only once. Roughly 0.29% of the sample rests with the top ten.

High-throughput TCR beta sequencing profiled peripheral blood CD8+ and CD4+ T cells from healthy donors, Susac syndrome patients and multiple sclerosis patients. Multiple sclerosis controls were treatment-naive patients with stable or active relapsing-remitting disease fulfilling revised McDonald criteria. CD8+ TEMRA cells were enriched by FACS, while bulk CD8+ and CD4+ T cells were purified by magnetic negative isolation. Blood was drawn into EDTA tubes, processed within 24 hours, and PBMCs were isolated by density gradient centrifugation. PBMCs destined for TCR sequencing were cryopreserved in liquid nitrogen and later thawed in a 37 °C water bath. The sorted or isolated CD4+, CD8+ and CD8+ TEMRA cells reached a purity of at least 90%. Remarks on this clonotype: The target of this receptor is not known. No clone much larger than this one lies a single base away; base qualities are absent.

What was sequenced was CD8+ T cells from PBMCs. The source is a human donor with multiple sclerosis. The rearrangement joined TRBV6-5 to TRBJ2-7; perhaps TRBD2 is the D gene, with 6 bases matching. The CDR3 region has the sequence CASSYGGEAPARYEQYF. The nucleotides read TGTGCCAGCAGTTACGGCGGGGAGGCCCCCGCACGATACGAGCAGTACTTC.